The TCR beta chain under discussion was sequenced for a study of regulatory T cells in long-lasting Graves disease. To note about this clonotype: Its target is unknown.

Study observations and caveats: Favored gene segments in persistent disease were TRBV28, TRBJ1-2 and TRBJ2-5.

The time point here: persistent/refractory GD, antithyroid drugs over 5 years with positive TRAb. PBMCs provided the RNA from which the TCR library was made. The CDR3 contains 14 residues. Germline CDR1 reads SQVTM; CDR2 reads ANQGSEA. J lost 0 bases, V lost 1 base, and 3 bases had no gene match. Relying on iRepertoire HTBI primers and Arm-PCR of CDR3 regions, the team built TCR beta libraries. MiXCR was run by TCRdb on the multiplex PCR reads, yielding one entry per CDR3 protein. The sample consists of roughly 430,000 distinct CDR3 sequences, about 21% of them appearing once. Sample: peripheral blood mononuclear cells (PBMCs), taken when the disease was refractory, from a patient treated with antithyroid drugs. This receptor was taken from a female donor with Graves disease. The chain recombines TRBV29-1 with TRBJ2-7, with TRBD1 matching over 7 bases. CDR3 DNA sequence: TGCAGCGTTGAAGCGACAGGGAGCTCCTACGAGCAGTACTTC. This gives the protein CSVEATGSSYEQYF.